What follows describes a single T cell receptor beta chain. The antigen is undetermined. The entry originates in a study of OX40 agonist ivuxolimab in advanced cancers. Overall study context: In this cohort, patients received ivuxolimab, an agonistic anti-OX40 (CD134) antibody. Age averaged approximately 60 years (range roughly 23 to 85), and around 87% were male. Study findings and constraints: What antigens the expanded peripheral T cells recognized was never established.

CDR3 length: 13 residues. CDR1 SGDLS and CDR2 YYNGEE come from the germline V gene. Losses at the gene ends were 0 bases for V and 8 bases for J; bases not matched to a gene: 2. The sampling schedule covered blood at baseline, cycle 4 day 1, and cycle 7 day 1. Generated by immunoSEQ multiplex PCR, the TCRdb table keeps only in-frame clones and is missing some. The top ten hold more than 0.6% of the sample, which has about 83,000 clones, approximately 83% seen once. The sample consisted of CD4+ or CD8+ T cells sorted from blood, taken in a trial of the OX40 agonist ivuxolimab. The clonotype originates from an adult with an advanced solid tumor such as melanoma, head and neck, liver or kidney cancer. The chain couples TRBV9 to TRBJ1-2; TRBD1 matches at 9 bases. CDR3 coding DNA: TGTGCCAGCAGCGTAGGGACAGGGGAAGGCTACACCTTC. Translating it yields CASSVGTGEGYTF.